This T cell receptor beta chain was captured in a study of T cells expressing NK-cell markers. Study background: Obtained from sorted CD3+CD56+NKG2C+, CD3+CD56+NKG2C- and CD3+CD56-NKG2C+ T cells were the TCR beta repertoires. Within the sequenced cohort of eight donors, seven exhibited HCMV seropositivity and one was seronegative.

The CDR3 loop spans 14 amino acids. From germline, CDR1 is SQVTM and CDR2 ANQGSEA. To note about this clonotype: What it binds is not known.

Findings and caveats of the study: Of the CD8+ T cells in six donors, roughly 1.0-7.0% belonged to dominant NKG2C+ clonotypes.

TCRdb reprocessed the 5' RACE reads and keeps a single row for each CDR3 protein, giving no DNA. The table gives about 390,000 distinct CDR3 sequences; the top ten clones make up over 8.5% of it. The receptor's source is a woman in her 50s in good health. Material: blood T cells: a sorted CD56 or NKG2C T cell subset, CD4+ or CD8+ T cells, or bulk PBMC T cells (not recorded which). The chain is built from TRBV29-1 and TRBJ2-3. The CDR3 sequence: CSVEGITSTDTQYF.